The 15 T cell receptor beta chains reported below all come from one sample, sequenced in a study of blood T cell repertoires in COVID-19. Generated by immunoSEQ multiplex PCR, the TCRdb table keeps only in-frame clones and is missing some. This sample yields 98,000 or so clones, of which around nine tenths are seen a single time; 4.5% to 6% belongs to the top ten. Sequencing was performed on peripheral blood. These receptors all come from a human donor in a cohort sampled during active COVID-19.

The chain employs TRBV6-6 and TRBJ1-6, with D perhaps TRBD1 (5 bases). Trimming stripped 2 bases from V and 7 bases from J, with 12 bases between. Germline assignment: CDR1 MNHNY and CDR2 SVGAGI (reference sequence). This CDR3 contains 15 residues. The CDR3 loop is CASSYDRGRNSPLHF. The CDR3 coding sequence is TGTGCCAGCAGTTACGATCGGGGGAGGAATTCACCCCTCCACTTT.

V and J are TRBV6-2 or TRBV6-3 and TRBJ1-4, with D unresolved. The CDR3 totals 16 residues. The V end lost 6 bases, the J end lost 0 bases, and 14 bases lay between the germline ends. CDR1 is MNHEY, CDR2 SVGEGT, per germline. The CDR3 DNA reads as TGTGCCAGCAGCCAGGCGACCGGGACAACTAATGAAAAACTGTTTTTT. Amino acids: CASSQATGTTNEKLFF.

This clone was counted only a few times. V gene TRBV11-2 combines with J gene TRBJ2-2; 8 nucleotides agree with TRBD1. The CDR3 extends over 16 amino acids. The germline CDR1 and CDR2 sequences are SGHAT and FQNNGV. V trimming: 5 bases; J trimming: 1 base; junction bases outside the gene matches: 6. In DNA form, the CDR3 reads TGTGCCAGCAGCCCGACAGGGGCGAGGAACACCGGGGAGCTGTTTTTT. This gives the protein CASSPTGARNTGELFF.

V gene TRBV28 combines with J gene TRBJ1-2, with 7 nucleotides matching TRBD1. J gave up 8 bases and V 6 bases, and 9 bases lay outside the gene matches. There are 13 residues in the CDR3. CDR1 and CDR2 (germline): MDHEN, SYDVKM. The CDR3 spells CASRSTGAEGYTF. CDR3 nucleotide sequence: TGTGCCAGCAGGTCTACAGGGGCTGAGGGCTACACCTTC.

The chain has TRBV7-3 and TRBJ1-1; possibly TRBD1 for D (5 bases). Germline-derived CDR1 and CDR2 are SGHTA and FQGTGA. The CDR3 loop spans 16 amino acids. V dropped 5 bases and J dropped 2 bases, with 18 bases sitting between them. The CDR3 is CASSPGSHGGNTEAFF. The CDR3 DNA reads as TGTGCCAGCAGCCCTGGAAGCCACGGGGGAAACACTGAAGCTTTCTTT.

The chain employs TRBV6-5 and TRBJ1-5; 7 bases match TRBD1. The CDR3 runs 14 residues. V lost 6 bases, J lost 6 bases, and 8 bases stayed unmatched. Germline CDR1 is MNHEY and CDR2 is SVGAGI. CDR3 loop: CASSSGTVSQPQHF. The CDR3, as DNA: TGTGCCAGCAGCTCCGGGACAGTAAGTCAGCCCCAGCATTTT.

The chain employs TRBV28 and TRBJ2-7, with 7 bases fitting TRBD1. Per the germline V gene, CDR1 is MDHEN and CDR2 is SYDVKM. The CDR3 is 15 residues long. With 6 bases clipped from V and 2 bases from J, the junction kept 10 bases outside the gene matches. The CDR3 DNA sequence: TGTGCCAGCAGAGTACCCCGGGACAGAACCTACGAGCAGTACTTC. It yields the protein CASRVPRDRTYEQYF.

This clone has just one count. The V gene is TRBV28, the J gene TRBJ1-2, with 9 nucleotides matching TRBD1. CDR3 length: 15 residues. With V trimmed by 5 bases and J by 6 bases, 10 bases remained unmatched. The V gene's germline CDR1 is MDHEN and CDR2 SYDVKM. The CDR3 loop reads CASSPYRTGVDGYTF. The CDR3 region has the DNA TGTGCCAGCAGTCCTTACCGGACAGGGGTTGATGGCTACACCTTC.

This chain joins TRBV3-1 (or the pseudogene TRBV3-2) and TRBJ1-2, with TRBD1 matching over 8 bases. After removal of 0 bases from V and 5 bases from J, the junction contained 5 bases not matched to a gene. The CDR3 contains 15 residues. Germline CDR1 reads LGHDT; CDR2 reads YNNKEL (reference sequence). The CDR3: CASSQDPQGAYGYTF. In DNA form, the CDR3 reads TGTGCCAGCAGCCAAGATCCTCAGGGGGCATATGGCTACACCTTC.

V and J are TRBV25-1 and TRBJ1-6, with D uncertain. The germline gives CDR1 MGHDK, CDR2 SYGVNS. The V end was cut by 4 bases, the J end by 10 bases, with 14 bases between. CDR3 length: 14 amino acids. Written as DNA, the CDR3 is TGTGCCAGCAGTGCGCCAACTTCTCTATCACCCCTCCACTTT. It encodes CASSAPTSLSPLHF.

V usage is TRBV28 and J usage is TRBJ2-7, with TRBD2 matching over 12 bases. With V trimmed by 6 bases and J by 0 bases, 3 bases remained unmatched. The germline V gene encodes CDR1 MDHEN and CDR2 SYDVKM. The CDR3 runs to 15 residues. In nucleotides, the CDR3 is TGTGCCAGCAGCCCGACTAGCGGGAGCTCCTACGAGCAGTACTTC. Residues: CASSPTSGSSYEQYF.

The chain couples TRBV19 to TRBJ1-1; weak D call: TRBD1 (5 bases). The V end was cut by 5 bases, the J end by 5 bases, with 12 bases between. Germline-derived CDR1 and CDR2 are LNHDA and SQIVND (reference sequence). The length of the CDR3 is 13 residues. The chain's CDR3 is CASSLGAVTEAFF. CDR3 in DNA: TGTGCCAGTAGTCTTGGGGCTGTAACTGAAGCTTTCTTT.

The CDR3 spells CASSFREMNTEAFF. For the CDR3, the DNA is TGTGCCAGCAGTTTCCGGGAAATGAACACTGAAGCTTTCTTT. The chain joins TRBV27 to TRBJ1-1; D is ambiguous. The CDR3 runs to 14 residues. Germline V gene sequence: CDR1 MNHEY, CDR2 SMNVEV (reference sequence). With 3 bases removed from V and 0 bases from J, the gap between germline ends came to 8 bases.

This sequence joins TRBV3-1 (or the pseudogene TRBV3-2) and TRBJ2-5, with 9 bases lining up with TRBD1. The CDR3 sequence is 15 residues long. Germline V gene sequence: CDR1 LGHDT, CDR2 YNNKEL (reference sequence). After removal of 7 bases from V and 4 bases from J, the junction contained 10 bases not matched to a gene. The CDR3 region has the DNA TGTGCCAGCACCCTCGGGACAGGGAGCGGAGAGACCCAGTACTTC. Protein product: CASTLGTGSGETQYF.

The rearrangement links TRBV2 to TRBJ2-7; 7 nucleotides align to TRBD1. This CDR3 contains 13 residues. CDR1 and CDR2 from the germline V gene are SNHLY and FYNNEI. V shed 7 bases and J 3 bases; nucleotides not matched to a gene: 6. The CDR3 sequence: CASNDRDSYEQYF. CDR3 in DNA: TGTGCCAGCAACGATAGGGACAGCTACGAGCAGTACTTC.